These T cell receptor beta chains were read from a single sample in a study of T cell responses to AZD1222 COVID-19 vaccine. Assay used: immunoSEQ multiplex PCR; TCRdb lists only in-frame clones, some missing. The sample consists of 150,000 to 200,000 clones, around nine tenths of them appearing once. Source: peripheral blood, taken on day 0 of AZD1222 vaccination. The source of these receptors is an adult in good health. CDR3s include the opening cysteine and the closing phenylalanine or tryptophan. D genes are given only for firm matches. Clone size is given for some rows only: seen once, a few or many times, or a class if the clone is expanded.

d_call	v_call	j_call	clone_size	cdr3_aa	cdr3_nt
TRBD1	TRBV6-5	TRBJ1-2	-	CASGSGTGNYGYTF	TGTGCCTCCGGATCCGGGACAGGCAACTATGGCTACACCTTC
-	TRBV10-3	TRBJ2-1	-	CAISDTTVTVHEQFF	TGTGCCATCAGTGATACGACAGTGACTGTGCATGAGCAGTTCTTC
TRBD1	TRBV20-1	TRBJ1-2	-	CSAMDREVYTF	TGCAGTGCGATGGACAGGGAGGTCTACACCTTC
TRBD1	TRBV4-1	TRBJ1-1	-	CASSQGVTGATEAFF	TGCGCCAGCAGCCAAGGGGTGACAGGGGCCACTGAAGCTTTCTTT
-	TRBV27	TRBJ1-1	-	CASSFLGGTEAFF	TGTGCCAGCAGTTTTCTCGGGGGTACTGAAGCTTTCTTT
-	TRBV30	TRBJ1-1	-	CAWRRGNTEAFF	TGTGCCTGGAGGCGGGGGAACACTGAAGCTTTCTTT
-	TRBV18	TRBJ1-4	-	CASSPLRGGEKLFF	TGTGCCAGCTCACCACTCAGGGGAGGTGAAAAACTGTTTTTT
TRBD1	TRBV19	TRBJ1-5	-	CASSSGQGYQPQHF	TGTGCCAGTAGCTCAGGACAGGGGTATCAGCCCCAGCATTTT
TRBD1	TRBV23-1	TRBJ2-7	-	CASSQSPPRPGTGTYEQYF	TGCGCCAGCAGTCAATCCCCCCCCAGGCCCGGGACAGGGACCTACGAGCAGTACTTC
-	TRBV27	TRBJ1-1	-	CASSLSGGRRLNTEAFF	TGTGCCAGCAGTTTGTCGGGGGGCCGACGGTTGAACACTGAAGCTTTCTTT
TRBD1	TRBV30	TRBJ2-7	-	CASRRTGAAYPAYEQYF	TGTGCCTCGAGAAGAACAGGGGCCGCGTATCCGGCCTACGAGCAGTACTTC
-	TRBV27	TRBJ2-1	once	CASSTGIGTNNEQFF	TGTGCCAGCAGTACGGGGATAGGAACCAACAATGAGCAGTTCTTC
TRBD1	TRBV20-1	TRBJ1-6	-	CSASRMDRFSSPLHF	TGCAGTGCTAGTCGGATGGACAGGTTTAGTTCACCCCTCCACTTT
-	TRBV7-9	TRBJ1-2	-	CASSIQGDYGYTF	TGTGCCAGCAGCATACAGGGCGACTATGGCTACACCTTC
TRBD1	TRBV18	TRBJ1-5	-	CASSYGQGNQPQHF	TGTGCCAGCTCATATGGACAGGGCAATCAGCCCCAGCATTTT
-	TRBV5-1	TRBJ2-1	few	CASSFEGGAYNEQFF	TGCGCCAGCAGCTTCGAGGGAGGCGCCTACAATGAGCAGTTCTTC